This T cell receptor beta chain was identified during a study of blood T cell repertoires in COVID-19. Study-wide background: T cells, B-cell-depleted T cells, or PBMCs supplied cDNA or gDNA.

Source study methods: Nucleated cell counts were estimated from reference gene primer amplification. This table comes from immunoSEQ multiplex PCR, and its TCRdb copy is limited to in-frame clones, with some not included. The V and J calls and clone size were taken over from that table, and D and trimming were inferred from the DNA. The data show approximately 24,000 clones, around 92% seen once. The sequence derives from a human donor in a cohort sampled during active COVID-19. Material: peripheral blood.

CDR3 sequence reads: CASRQQWNTGELFF. The CDR3 DNA sequence: TGTGCCAGCAGACAGCAATGGAACACCGGGGAGCTGTTTTTT. This chain uses TRBV19 with TRBJ2-2; D is possibly TRBD1 (5 bases). Germline values: CDR1 LNHDA, CDR2 SQIVND (reference sequence). V dropped 9 bases and J dropped 1 base, with 12 bases sitting between them. This CDR3 spans 14 amino acids.